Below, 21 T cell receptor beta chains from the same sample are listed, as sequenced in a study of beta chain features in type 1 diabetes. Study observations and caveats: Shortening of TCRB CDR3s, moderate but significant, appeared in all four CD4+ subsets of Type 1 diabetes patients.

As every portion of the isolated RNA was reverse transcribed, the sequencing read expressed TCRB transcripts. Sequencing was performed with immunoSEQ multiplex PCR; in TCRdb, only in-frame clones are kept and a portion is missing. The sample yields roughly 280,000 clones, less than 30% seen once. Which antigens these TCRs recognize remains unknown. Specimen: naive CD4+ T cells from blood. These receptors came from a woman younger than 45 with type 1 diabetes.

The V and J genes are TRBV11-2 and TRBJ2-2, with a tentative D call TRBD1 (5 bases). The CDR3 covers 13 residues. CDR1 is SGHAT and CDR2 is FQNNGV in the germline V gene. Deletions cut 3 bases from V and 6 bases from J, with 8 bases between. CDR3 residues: CASSLGRAGELFF. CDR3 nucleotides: TGTGCCAGCAGCTTGGGGCGTGCCGGGGAGCTGTTTTTT.

The CDR3 nucleotides read TGCAGCGTTGCCCTGACAGGGAGTAGCAATCAGCCCCAGCATTTT. Translating gives CSVALTGSSNQPQHF. The gene calls are TRBV29-1 and TRBJ1-5; 7 bases match TRBD1. The V and J ends lost 4 bases and 0 bases, in that order; junction bases with no gene match: 6. This CDR3 comprises 15 residues. Germline assignment: CDR1 SQVTM and CDR2 ANQGSEA.

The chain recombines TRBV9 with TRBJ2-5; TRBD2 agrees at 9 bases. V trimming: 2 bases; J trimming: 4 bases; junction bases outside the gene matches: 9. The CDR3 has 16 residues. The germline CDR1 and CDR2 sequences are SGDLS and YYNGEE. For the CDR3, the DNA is TGTGCCAGCAGCGTGGGCAGGGCTAGCGGGATAGAGACCCAGTACTTC. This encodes CASSVGRASGIETQYF.

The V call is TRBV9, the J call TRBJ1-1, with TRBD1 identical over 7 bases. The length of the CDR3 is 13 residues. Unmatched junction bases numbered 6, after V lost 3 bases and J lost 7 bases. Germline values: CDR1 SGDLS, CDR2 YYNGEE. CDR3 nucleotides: TGTGCCAGCAGCGCCGACAGGGACAGTGAAGCTTTCTTT. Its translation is CASSADRDSEAFF.

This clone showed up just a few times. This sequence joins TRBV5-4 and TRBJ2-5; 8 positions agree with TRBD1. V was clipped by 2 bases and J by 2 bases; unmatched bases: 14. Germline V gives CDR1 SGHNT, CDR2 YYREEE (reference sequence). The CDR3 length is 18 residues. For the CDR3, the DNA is TGTGCCAGCAGCTTCCCAGGGGGCGCGGGCATGGGACAAGAGACCCAGTACTTC. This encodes CASSFPGGAGMGQETQYF.

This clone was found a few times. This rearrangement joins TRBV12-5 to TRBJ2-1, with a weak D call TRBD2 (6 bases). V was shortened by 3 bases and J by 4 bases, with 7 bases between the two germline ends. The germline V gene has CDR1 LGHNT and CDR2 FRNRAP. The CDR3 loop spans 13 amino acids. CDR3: CASGFSGYNEQFF. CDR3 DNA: TGTGCTAGTGGTTTTAGCGGTTACAATGAGCAGTTCTTC.

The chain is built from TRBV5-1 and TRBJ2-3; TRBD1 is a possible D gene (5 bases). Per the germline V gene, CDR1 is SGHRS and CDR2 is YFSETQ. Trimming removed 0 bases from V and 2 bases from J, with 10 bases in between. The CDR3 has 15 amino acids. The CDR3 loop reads CASSLDGHLTDTQYF. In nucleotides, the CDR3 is TGCGCCAGCAGCTTGGATGGACATCTCACAGATACGCAGTATTTT.

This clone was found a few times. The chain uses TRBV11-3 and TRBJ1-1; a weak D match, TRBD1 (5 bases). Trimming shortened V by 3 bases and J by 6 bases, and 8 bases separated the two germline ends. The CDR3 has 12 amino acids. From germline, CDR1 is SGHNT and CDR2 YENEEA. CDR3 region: CASSLQGSEAFF. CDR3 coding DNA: TGTGCCAGCAGCTTGCAGGGTTCTGAAGCTTTCTTT. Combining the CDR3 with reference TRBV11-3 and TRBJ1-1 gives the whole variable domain EAGVVQSPRYKIIEKKQPVAFWCNPISGHNTLYWYLQNLGQGPELLIRYENEEAVDDSQLPKDRFSAERLKGVDSTLKIQPAELGDSAVYLCASSLQGSEAFFGQGTRLTVV.

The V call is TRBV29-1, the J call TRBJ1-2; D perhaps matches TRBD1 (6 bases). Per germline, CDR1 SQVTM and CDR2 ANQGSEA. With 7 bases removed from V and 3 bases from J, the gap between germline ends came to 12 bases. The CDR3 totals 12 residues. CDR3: CSGKQGDYGYTF. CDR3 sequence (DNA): TGCAGCGGGAAACAGGGAGACTATGGCTACACCTTC. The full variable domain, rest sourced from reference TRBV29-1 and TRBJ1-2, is SAVISQKPSRDICQRGTSLTIQCQVDSQVTMMFWYRQQPGQSLTLIATANQGSEATYESGFVIDKFPISRPNLTFSTLTVSNMSPEDSSIYLCSGKQGDYGYTFGSGTRLTVV.

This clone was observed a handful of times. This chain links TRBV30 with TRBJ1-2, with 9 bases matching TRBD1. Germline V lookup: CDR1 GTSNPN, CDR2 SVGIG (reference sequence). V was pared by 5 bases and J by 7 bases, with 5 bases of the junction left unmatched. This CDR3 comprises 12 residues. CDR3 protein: CAWGLTGGGYTF. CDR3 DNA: TGTGCCTGGGGACTGACAGGGGGTGGCTACACCTTC.

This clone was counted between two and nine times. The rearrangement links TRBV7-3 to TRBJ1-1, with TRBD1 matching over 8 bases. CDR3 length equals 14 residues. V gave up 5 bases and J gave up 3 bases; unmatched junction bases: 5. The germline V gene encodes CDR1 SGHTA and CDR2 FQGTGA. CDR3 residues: CASSPTTGDTEAFF. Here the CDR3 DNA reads TGTGCCAGCAGCCCGACGACAGGGGACACTGAAGCTTTCTTT.

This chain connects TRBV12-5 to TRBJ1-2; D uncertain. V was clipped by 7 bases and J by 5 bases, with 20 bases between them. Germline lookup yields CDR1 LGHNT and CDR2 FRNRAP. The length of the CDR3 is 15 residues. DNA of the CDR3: TGTGCTAGTGCCCCCTCATTCGGAGGAAAATATGGCTACACCTTC. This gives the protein CASAPSFGGKYGYTF.

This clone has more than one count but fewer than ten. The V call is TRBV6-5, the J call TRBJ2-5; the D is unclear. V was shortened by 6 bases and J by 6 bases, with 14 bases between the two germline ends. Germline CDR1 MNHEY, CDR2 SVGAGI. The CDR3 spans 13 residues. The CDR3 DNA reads TGTGCCAGCAGCACTCCAGGTCTGAAGACCCAGTACTTC. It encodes CASSTPGLKTQYF.

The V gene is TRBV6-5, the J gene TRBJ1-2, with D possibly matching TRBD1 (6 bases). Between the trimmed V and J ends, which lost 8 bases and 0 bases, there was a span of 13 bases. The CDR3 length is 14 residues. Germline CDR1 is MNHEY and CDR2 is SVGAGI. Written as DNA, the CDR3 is TGTGCCAGCGGGACCTACAGGGCTAACTATGGCTACACCTTC. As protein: CASGTYRANYGYTF.

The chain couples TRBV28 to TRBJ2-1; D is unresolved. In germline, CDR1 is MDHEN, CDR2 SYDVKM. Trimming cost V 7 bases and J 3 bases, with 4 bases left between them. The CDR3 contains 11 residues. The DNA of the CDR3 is TGTGCCAGCACCCTCTACAATGAGCAGTTCTTC. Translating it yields CASTLYNEQFF.

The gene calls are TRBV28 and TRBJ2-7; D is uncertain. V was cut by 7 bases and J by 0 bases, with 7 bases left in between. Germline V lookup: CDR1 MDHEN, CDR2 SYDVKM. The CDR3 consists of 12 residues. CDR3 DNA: TGTGCCAGCATGGTCAGCTCCTACGAGCAGTACTTC. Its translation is CASMVSSYEQYF.

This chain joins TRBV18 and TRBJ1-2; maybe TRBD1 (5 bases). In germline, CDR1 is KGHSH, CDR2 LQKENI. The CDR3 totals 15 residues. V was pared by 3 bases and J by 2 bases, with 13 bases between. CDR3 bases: TGTGCCAGCTCACCGATCGACAGCCCAAACTATGGCTACACCTTC. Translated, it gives CASSPIDSPNYGYTF.

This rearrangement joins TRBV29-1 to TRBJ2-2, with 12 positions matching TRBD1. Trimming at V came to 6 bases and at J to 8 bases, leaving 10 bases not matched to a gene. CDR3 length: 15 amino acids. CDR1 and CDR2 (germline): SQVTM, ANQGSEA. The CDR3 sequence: CSVDPGQGASGELFF. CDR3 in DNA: TGCAGCGTCGATCCGGGACAGGGGGCTTCGGGGGAGCTGTTTTTT.

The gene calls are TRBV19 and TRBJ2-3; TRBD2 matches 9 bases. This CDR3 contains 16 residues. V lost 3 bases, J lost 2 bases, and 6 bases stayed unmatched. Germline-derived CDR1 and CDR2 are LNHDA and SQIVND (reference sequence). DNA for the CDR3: TGTGCCAGTAGTATGTTGGCTAGCGGGAACACAGATACGCAGTATTTT. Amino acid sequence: CASSMLASGNTDTQYF.

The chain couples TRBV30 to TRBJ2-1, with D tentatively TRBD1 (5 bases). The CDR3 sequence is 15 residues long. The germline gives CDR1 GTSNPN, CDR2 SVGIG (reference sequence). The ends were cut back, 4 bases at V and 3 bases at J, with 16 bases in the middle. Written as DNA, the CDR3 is TGTGCCTGGAAGTTGAGTAGGGGCGGCTACAATGAGCAGTTCTTC. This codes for CAWKLSRGGYNEQFF.

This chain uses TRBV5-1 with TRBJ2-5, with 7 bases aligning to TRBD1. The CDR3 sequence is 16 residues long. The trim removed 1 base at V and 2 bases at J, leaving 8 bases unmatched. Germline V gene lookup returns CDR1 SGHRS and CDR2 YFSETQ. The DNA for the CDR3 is TGCGCCAGCAGCTTGTATCCCAGGGGGTCGCAAGAGACCCAGTACTTC. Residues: CASSLYPRGSQETQYF.